This T cell receptor beta chain was captured in a study of siplizumab effects on memory and regulatory T cells. General study results and limits: Phenotypic classification as naive or memory proved unattainable for roughly 75-97% of proliferating CD4+ or CD8+ clones. Alloreactive sequences tracing back to unstimulated CD4+ memory cells were significantly reduced by siplizumab. Proliferating Tregs taken from siplizumab cultures were not shown to have a confirmed suppressive function.

In germline, CDR1 is SGHAT, CDR2 FQNNGV. CDR3 size: 15 residues. Trimming pared 5 bases from V and 4 bases from J, leaving 17 bases between. Regarding this clone: Its target is not known.

Assay used: immunoSEQ multiplex PCR; TCRdb lists only in-frame clones, some missing. This sample has approximately 91,000 clones, with roughly 94% found just once. The sequence came from a human donor in good health. Sequenced: CD8+ T cells sorted from blood. The chain is built from TRBV11-2 and TRBJ2-5; D perhaps matches TRBD2 (5 bases). The CDR3 spells CASSAGGFSTETQYF. CDR3 DNA sequence: TGTGCCAGCAGCGCAGGAGGCTTTTCGACAGAGACCCAGTACTTC. The full variable domain, with the rest looked up from reference TRBV11-2 and TRBJ2-5, is EAGVAQSPRYKIIEKRQSVAFWCNPISGHATLYWYQQILGQGPKLLIQFQNNGVVDDSQLPKDRFSAERLKGVDSTLKIQPAKLEDSAVYLCASSAGGFSTETQYFGPGTRLLVL.